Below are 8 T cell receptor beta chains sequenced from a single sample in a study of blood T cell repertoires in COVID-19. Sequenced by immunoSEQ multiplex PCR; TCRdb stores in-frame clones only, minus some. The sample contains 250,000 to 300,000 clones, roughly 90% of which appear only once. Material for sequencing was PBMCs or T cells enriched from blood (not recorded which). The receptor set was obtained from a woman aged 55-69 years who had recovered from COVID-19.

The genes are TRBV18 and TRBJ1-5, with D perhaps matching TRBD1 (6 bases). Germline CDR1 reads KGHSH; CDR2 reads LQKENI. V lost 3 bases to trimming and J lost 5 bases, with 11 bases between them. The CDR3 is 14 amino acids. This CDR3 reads CASSPGDTYQPQHF. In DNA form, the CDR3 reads TGTGCCAGCTCACCGGGGGACACCTATCAGCCCCAGCATTTT.

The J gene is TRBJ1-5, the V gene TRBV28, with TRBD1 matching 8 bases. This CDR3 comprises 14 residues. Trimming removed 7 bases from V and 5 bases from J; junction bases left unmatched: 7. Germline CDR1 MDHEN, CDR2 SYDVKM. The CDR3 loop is CASNRDRSYQPQHF. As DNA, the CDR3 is TGTGCCAGCAACCGGGACAGGTCATATCAGCCCCAGCATTTT.

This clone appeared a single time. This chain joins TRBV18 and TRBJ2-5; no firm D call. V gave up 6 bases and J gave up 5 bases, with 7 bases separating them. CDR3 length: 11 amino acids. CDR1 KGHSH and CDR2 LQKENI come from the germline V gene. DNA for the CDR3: TGTGCCAGCTCCCAGGCGGAGACCCAGTACTTC. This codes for CASSQAETQYF. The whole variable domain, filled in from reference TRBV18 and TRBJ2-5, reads NAGVMQNPRHLVRRRGQEARLRCSPMKGHSHVYWYRQLPEEGLKFMVYLQKENIIDESGMPKERFSAEFPKEGPSILRIQQVVRGDSAAYFCASSQAETQYFGPGTRLLVL.

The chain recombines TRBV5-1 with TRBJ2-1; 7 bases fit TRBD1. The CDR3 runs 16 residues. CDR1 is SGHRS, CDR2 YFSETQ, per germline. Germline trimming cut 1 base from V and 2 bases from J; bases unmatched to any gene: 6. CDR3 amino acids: CASSLSTGTAYNEQFF. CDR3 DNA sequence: TGCGCCAGCAGCTTGTCGACCGGGACAGCCTACAATGAGCAGTTCTTC.

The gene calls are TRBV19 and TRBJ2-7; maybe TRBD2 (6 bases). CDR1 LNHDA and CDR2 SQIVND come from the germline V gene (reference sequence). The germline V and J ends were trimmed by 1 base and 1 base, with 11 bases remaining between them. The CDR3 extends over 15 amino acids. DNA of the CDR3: TGTGCCAGTAGTATAGGACTAGTCGGGTCCTACGAGCAGTACTTC. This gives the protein CASSIGLVGSYEQYF.

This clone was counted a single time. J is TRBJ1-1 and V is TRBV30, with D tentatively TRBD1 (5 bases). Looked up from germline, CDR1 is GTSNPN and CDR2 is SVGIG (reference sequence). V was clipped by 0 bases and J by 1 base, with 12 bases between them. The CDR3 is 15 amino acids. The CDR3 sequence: CAWSVIGGRNTEAFF. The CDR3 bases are TGTGCCTGGAGTGTCATTGGGGGGAGGAACACTGAAGCTTTCTTT.

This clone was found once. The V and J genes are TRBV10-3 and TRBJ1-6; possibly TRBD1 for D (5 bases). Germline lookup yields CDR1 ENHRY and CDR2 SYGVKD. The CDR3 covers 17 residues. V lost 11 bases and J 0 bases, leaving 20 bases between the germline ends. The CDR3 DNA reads TGTGCCGTTGGGGCCAAGGACGGTAGCTCCTATAATTCACCCCTCCACTTT. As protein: CAVGAKDGSSYNSPLHF.

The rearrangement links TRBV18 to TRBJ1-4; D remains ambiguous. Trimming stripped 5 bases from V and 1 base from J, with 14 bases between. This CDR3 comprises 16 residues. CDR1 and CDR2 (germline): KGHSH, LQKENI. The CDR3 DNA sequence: TGTGCCAGCTCAATTTCGGGTAGAGGAACTAATGAAAAACTGTTTTTT. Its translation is CASSISGRGTNEKLFF.